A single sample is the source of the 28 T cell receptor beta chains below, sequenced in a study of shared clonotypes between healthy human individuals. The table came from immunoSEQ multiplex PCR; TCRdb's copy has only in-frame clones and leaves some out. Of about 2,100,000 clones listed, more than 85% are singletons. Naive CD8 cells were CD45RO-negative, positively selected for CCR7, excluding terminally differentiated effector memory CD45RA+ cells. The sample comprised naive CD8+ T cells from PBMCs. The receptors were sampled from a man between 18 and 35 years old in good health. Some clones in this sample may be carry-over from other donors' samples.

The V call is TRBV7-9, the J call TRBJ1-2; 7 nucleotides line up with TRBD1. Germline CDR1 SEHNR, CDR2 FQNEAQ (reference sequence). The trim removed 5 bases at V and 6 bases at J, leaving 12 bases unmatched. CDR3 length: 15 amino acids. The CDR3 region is CASSGFDRVRDGYTF. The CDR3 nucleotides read TGTGCCAGCAGCGGATTCGACAGGGTTAGAGATGGCTACACCTTC.

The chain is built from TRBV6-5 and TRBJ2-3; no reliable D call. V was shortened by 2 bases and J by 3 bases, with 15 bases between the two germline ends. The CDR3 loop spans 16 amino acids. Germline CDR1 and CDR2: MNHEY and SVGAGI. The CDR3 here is CASSYQALGRTDTQYF. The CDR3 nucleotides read TGTGCCAGCAGTTACCAGGCCCTCGGTAGAACAGATACGCAGTATTTT.

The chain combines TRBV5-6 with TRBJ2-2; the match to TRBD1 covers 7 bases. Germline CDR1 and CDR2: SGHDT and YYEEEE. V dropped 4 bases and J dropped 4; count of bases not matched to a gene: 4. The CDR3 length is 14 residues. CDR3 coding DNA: TGTGCCAGCAGCGTGACAGGGACCACCGGGGAGCTGTTTTTT. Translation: CASSVTGTTGELFF.

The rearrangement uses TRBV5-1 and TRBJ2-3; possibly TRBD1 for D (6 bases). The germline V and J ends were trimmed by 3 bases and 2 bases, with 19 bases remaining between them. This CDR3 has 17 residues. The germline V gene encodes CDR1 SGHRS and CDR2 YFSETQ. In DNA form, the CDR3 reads TGCGCCAGCAGCTCTGAGGGGGACCGACTCTACACAGATACGCAGTATTTT. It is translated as CASSSEGDRLYTDTQYF.

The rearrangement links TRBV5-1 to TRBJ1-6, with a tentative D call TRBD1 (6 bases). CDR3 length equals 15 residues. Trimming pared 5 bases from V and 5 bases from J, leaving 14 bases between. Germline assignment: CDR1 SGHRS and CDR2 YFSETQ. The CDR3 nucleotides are TGCGCCAGCAGTCCCGCAGGGGCCGATAATTCACCCCTCCACTTT. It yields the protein CASSPAGADNSPLHF.

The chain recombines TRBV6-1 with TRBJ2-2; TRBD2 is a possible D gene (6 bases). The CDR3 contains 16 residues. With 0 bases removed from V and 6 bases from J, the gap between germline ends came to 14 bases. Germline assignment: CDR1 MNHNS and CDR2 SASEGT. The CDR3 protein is CASSEATRRGAGELFF. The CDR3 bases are TGTGCCAGCAGTGAAGCCACGCGCCGCGGGGCCGGGGAGCTGTTTTTT.

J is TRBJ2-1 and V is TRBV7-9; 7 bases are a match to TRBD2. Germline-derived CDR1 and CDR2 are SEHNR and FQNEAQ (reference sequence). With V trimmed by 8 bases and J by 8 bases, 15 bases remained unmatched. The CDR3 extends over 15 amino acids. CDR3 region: CASRREGLSIDEQFF. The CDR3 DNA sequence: TGTGCCAGCCGGAGAGAGGGACTATCAATCGATGAGCAGTTCTTC.

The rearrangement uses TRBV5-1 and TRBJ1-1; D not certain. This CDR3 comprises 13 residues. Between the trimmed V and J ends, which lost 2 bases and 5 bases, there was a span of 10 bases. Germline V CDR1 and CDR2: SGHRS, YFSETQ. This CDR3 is CASSLRVATEAFF. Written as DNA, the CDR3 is TGCGCCAGCAGCTTAAGGGTGGCGACTGAAGCTTTCTTT. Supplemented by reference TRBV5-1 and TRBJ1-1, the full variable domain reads KAGVTQTPRYLIKTRGQQVTLSCSPISGHRSVSWYQQTPGQGLQFLFEYFSETQRNKGNFPGRFSGRQFSNSRSEMNVSTLELGDSALYLCASSLRVATEAFFGQGTRLTVV.

CDR3 region: CASSLAYLAGFPEQYF. CDR3 bases: TGCGCCAGCAGCTTGGCCTATCTAGCGGGGTTCCCCGAGCAGTACTTC. The V and J genes are TRBV5-1 and TRBJ2-7, with 9 bases matching TRBD2. The CDR3 loop spans 16 amino acids. V dropped 0 bases and J dropped 6; count of bases not matched to a gene: 10. Germline CDR1 is SGHRS and CDR2 is YFSETQ.

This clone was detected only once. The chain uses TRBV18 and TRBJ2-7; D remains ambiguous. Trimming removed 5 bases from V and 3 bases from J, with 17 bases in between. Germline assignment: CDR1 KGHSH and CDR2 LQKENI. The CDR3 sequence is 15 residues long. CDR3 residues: CASSFHVSNLYEQYF. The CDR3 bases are TGTGCCAGCTCATTTCACGTGAGTAACCTCTACGAGCAGTACTTC.

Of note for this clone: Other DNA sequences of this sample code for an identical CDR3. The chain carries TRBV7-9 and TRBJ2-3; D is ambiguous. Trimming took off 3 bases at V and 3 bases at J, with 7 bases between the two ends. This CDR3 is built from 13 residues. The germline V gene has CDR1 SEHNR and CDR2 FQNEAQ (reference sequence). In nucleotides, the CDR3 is TGTGCCAGCAGCTTCCCTGGGACAGATACGCAGTATTTT. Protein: CASSFPGTDTQYF.

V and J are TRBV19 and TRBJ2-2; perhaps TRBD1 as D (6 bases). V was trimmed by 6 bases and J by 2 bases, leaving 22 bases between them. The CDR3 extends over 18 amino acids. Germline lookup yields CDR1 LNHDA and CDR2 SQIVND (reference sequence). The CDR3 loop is CASSDPHDTGPNTGELFF. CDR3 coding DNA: TGTGCCAGTAGCGATCCCCATGACACAGGGCCCAACACCGGGGAGCTGTTTTTT.

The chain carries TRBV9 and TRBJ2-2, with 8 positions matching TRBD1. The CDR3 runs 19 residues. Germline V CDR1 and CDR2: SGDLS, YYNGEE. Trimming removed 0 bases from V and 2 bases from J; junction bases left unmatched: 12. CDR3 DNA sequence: TGTGCCAGCAGCGTAGACGGGACAGGCGCACCCTTAAACACCGGGGAGCTGTTTTTT. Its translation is CASSVDGTGAPLNTGELFF.

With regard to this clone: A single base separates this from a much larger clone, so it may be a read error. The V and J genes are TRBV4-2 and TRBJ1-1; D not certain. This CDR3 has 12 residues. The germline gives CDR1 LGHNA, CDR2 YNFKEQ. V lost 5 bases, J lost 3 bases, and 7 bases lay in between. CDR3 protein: CASSLADTEAFF. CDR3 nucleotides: TGTGCCAGCAGCTTGGCGGACACTGAAGCTTTCTTT.

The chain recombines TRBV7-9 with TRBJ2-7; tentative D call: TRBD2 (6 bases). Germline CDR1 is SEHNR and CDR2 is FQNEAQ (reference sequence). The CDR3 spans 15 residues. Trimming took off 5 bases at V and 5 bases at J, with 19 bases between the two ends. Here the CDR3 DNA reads TGTGCCAGCAGCCCGCCGGAGGGCGGGCTGGACGAGCAGTACTTC. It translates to CASSPPEGGLDEQYF.

CDR3 region: CASSERGLTGPMSYEQYF. CDR3 coding DNA: TGTGCCAGCAGTGAACGGGGGTTGACAGGGCCCATGTCCTACGAGCAGTACTTC. The chain recombines TRBV2 with TRBJ2-7, with D possibly being TRBD1 (7 bases). Trimming cost V 2 bases and J 1 base, with 21 bases left between them. The CDR3 is 18 residues long. Germline CDR1 and CDR2: SNHLY and FYNNEI.

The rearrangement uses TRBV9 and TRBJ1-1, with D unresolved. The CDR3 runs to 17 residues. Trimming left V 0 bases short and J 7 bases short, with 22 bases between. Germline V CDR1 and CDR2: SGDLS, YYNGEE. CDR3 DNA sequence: TGTGCCAGCAGCGTAGGACCCCACCGCGTCAGTGGTAATGAAGCTTTCTTT. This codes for CASSVGPHRVSGNEAFF. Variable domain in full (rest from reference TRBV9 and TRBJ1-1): DSGVTQTPKHLITATGQRVTLRCSPRSGDLSVYWYQQSLDQGLQFLIQYYNGEERAKGNILERFSAQQFPDLHSELNLSSLELGDSALYFCASSVGPHRVSGNEAFFGQGTRLTVV.

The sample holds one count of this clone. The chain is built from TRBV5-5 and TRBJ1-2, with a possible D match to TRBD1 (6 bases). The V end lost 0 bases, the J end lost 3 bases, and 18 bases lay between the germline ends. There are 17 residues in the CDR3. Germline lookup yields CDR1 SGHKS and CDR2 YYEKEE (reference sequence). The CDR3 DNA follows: TGTGCCAGCAGCTTGGGGATTCAATCCCGGGGGCACTATGGCTACACCTTC. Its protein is CASSLGIQSRGHYGYTF. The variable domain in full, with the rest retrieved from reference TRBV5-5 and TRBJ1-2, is DAGVTQSPTHLIKTRGQQVTLRCSPISGHKSVSWYQQVLGQGPQFIFQYYEKEERGRGNFPDRFSARQFPNYSSELNVNALLLGDSALYLCASSLGIQSRGHYGYTFGSGTRLTVV.

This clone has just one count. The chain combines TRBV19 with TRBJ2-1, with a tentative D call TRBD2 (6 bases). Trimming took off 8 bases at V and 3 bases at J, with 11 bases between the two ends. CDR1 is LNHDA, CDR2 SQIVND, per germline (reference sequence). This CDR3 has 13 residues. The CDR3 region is CASGDSLYNEQFF. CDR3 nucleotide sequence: TGTGCCAGTGGGGACTCGCTCTACAATGAGCAGTTCTTC.

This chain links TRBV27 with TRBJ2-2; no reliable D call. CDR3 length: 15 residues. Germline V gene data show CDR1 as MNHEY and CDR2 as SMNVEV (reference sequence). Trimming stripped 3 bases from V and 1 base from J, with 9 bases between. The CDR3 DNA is TGTGCCAGCAGTTTTGGCCCTAGGAACACCGGGGAGCTGTTTTTT. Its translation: CASSFGPRNTGELFF.

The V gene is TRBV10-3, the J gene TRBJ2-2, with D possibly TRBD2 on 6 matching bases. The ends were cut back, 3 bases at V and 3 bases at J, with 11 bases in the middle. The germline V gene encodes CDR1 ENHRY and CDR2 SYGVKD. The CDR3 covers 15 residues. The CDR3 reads CAISEVGEDTGELFF. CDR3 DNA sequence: TGTGCCATCAGTGAAGTGGGGGAGGACACCGGGGAGCTGTTTTTT.

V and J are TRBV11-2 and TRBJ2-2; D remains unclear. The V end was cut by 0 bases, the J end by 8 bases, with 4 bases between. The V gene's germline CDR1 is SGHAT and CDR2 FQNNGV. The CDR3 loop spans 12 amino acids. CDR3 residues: CASSLETGELFF. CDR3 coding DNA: TGTGCCAGCAGCTTAGAGACAGGGGAGCTGTTTTTT.

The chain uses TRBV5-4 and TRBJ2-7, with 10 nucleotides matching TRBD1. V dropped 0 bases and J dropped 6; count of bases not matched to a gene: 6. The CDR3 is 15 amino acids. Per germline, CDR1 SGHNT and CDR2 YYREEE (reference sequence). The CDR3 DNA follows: TGTGCCAGCAGCTTGGTGGGGACAGGGGCCCGCGAGCAGTACTTC. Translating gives CASSLVGTGAREQYF.

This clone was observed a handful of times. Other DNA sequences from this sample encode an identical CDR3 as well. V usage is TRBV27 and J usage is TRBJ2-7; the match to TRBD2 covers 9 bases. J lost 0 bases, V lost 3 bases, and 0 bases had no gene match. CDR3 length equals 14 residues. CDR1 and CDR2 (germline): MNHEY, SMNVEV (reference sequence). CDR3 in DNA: TGTGCCAGCAGTTTTAGCGGGAGCTCCTACGAGCAGTACTTC. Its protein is CASSFSGSSYEQYF.

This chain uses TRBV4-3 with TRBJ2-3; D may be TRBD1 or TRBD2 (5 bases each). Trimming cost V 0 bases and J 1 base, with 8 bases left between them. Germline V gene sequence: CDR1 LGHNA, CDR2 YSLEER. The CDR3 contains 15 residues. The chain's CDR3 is CASSQDGDGTDTQYF. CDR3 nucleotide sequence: TGCGCCAGCAGCCAAGACGGGGACGGCACAGATACGCAGTATTTT.

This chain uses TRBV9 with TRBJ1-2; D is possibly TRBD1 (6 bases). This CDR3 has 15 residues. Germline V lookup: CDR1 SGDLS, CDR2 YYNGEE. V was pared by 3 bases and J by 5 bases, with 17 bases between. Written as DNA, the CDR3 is TGTGCCAGCAGCGGGGGGCTGAGTTTGGGGTATGGCTACACCTTC. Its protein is CASSGGLSLGYGYTF.

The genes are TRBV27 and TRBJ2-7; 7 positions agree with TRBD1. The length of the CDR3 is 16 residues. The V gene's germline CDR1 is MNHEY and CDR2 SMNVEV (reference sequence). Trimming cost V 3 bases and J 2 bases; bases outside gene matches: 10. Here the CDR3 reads CASSFLLGGTTYEQYF. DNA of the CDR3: TGTGCCAGCAGTTTTCTTTTAGGGGGCACAACCTACGAGCAGTACTTC.

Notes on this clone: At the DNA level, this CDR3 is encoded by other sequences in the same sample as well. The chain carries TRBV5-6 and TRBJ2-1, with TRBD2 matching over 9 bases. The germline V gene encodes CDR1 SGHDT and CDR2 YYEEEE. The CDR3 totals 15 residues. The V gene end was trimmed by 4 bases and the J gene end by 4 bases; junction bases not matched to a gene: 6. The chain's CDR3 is CASSPGLAVYNEQFF. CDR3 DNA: TGTGCCAGCAGCCCGGGACTAGCAGTTTACAATGAGCAGTTCTTC.